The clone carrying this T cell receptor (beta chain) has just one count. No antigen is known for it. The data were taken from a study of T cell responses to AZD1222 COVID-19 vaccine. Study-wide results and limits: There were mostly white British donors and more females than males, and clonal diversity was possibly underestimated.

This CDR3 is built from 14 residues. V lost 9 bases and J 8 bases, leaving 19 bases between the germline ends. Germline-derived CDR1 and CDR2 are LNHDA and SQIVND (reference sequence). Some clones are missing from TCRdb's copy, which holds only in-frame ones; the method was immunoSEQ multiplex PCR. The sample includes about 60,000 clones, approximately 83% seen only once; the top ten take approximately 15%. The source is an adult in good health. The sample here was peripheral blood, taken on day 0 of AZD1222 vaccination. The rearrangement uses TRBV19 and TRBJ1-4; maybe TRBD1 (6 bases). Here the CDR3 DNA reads TGTGCCAGCCGAACAGGAGCTCAGGGGGAAAAACTGTTTTTT. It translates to CASRTGAQGEKLFF. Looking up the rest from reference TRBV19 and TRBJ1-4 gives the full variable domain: DGGITQSPKYLFRKEGQNVTLSCEQNLNHDAMYWYRQDPGQGLRLIYYSQIVNDFQKGDIAEGYSVSREKKESFPLTVTSAQKNPTAFYLCASRTGAQGEKLFFGSGTQLSVL.